The rows below give T cell receptor beta chains drawn from one sample of a study of beta chain features in type 1 diabetes. Assay used: immunoSEQ multiplex PCR; TCRdb lists only in-frame clones, some missing. Counted here are over 200,000 clones, 9.5% to 13% occurring once; the ten biggest clones make up around 0.015%. Sequenced material: naive CD4+ T cells from blood. The origin of the receptors is a man aged 25 to 45 with type 1 diabetes. Each CDR3 is given with its conserved first and last residue. The D gene is left open where the match is weak. Clone size, where shown, is once, few, many, or a class for clones that have expanded.

few	TRBV18	TRBD1	TRBJ1-4	CASSPRQGEKLFF	TGTGCCAGCTCACCGCGACAGGGTGAAAAACTGTTTTTT
few	TRBV7-9	-	TRBJ2-2	CASSLPGGNTGELFF	TGTGCCAGCAGCTTACCCGGGGGGAACACCGGGGAGCTGTTTTTT
few	TRBV5-4	-	TRBJ2-3	CASSSSGGRTDTQYF	TGTGCCAGCAGCTCCTCGGGGGGCCGCACAGATACGCAGTATTTT
-	TRBV29-1	TRBD1	TRBJ2-1	CSVVGQAPFQFF	TGCAGCGTTGTTGGACAGGCCCCTTTCCAGTTCTTC
-	TRBV29-1	-	TRBJ2-7	CSVEASGAGRYEQYF	TGCAGCGTTGAAGCTAGTGGGGCAGGCCGCTACGAGCAGTACTTC
-	TRBV5-1	TRBD2	TRBJ2-1	CASSFTSGVYNEQFF	TGCGCCAGCAGCTTCACTAGCGGGGTTTACAATGAGCAGTTCTTC
-	TRBV11-2	TRBD1	TRBJ2-2	CASSTRQGNTGELFF	TGTGCCAGCAGCACCAGACAGGGTAACACCGGGGAGCTGTTTTTT
-	TRBV7-2	-	TRBJ2-1	CASSLGSGYVNEQFF	TGTGCCAGCAGCTTAGGGTCAGGGTACGTCAATGAGCAGTTCTTC
few	TRBV5-1	-	TRBJ1-4	CASSAGGSNEKLFF	TGCGCCAGCAGCGCGGGGGGCTCTAATGAAAAACTGTTTTTT
-	TRBV7-2	TRBD1	TRBJ2-4	CASSSGQGARGIQYF	TGTGCCAGCAGCTCAGGACAGGGGGCTAGGGGCATTCAGTACTTC
few	TRBV28	TRBD2	TRBJ2-3	CASTLAGGTDTQYF	TGTGCCAGCACCCTAGCGGGAGGGACAGATACGCAGTATTTT
few	TRBV18	-	TRBJ2-1	CASSPPGVDEQFF	TGTGCCAGCTCGCCACCAGGGGTCGATGAGCAGTTCTTC
-	TRBV5-1	-	TRBJ1-6	CASSSAEITESPLHF	TGCGCCAGCAGCTCCGCCGAAATAACGGAGTCACCCCTCCACTTT
few	TRBV6-1	-	TRBJ1-5	CASSAPTGSNQPQHF	TGTGCCAGCAGTGCCCCAACAGGGAGCAATCAGCCCCAGCATTTT
-	TRBV1	-	TRBJ2-3	CTSSQVSPAGPKTDTQYF	TGCACCAGCAGCCAAGTTAGTCCAGCGGGGCCGAAAACAGATACGCAGTATTTT
-	TRBV6-6	TRBD1	TRBJ2-7	CASRQGRHEQYF	TGTGCCAGCCGACAGGGGCGCCACGAGCAGTACTTC
few	TRBV15	TRBD1	TRBJ1-6	CATSRPRQGLKSPLHF	TGTGCCACCAGCAGGCCGAGACAGGGATTAAAATCACCCCTCCACTTT
few	TRBV4-2	TRBD2	TRBJ2-5	CASSQEPSGGEETQYF	TGTGCCAGCAGCCAAGAACCTAGCGGGGGGGAAGAGACCCAGTACTTC
few	TRBV9	TRBD2	TRBJ2-1	CASSVGAGGTHEQFF	TGTGCCAGCAGCGTAGGGGCGGGGGGAACCCATGAGCAGTTCTTC
-	TRBV7-9	-	TRBJ2-5	CASNLMGSQETQYF	TGTGCCAGCAACCTCATGGGCTCCCAAGAGACCCAGTACTTC
few	TRBV4-1	-	TRBJ2-2	CASSQNQDSERELFF	TGCGCCAGCAGCCAAAACCAGGATAGCGAGAGGGAGCTGTTTTTT
-	TRBV12-5	-	TRBJ2-3	CASGLVPDTQYF	TGTGCTAGTGGACTGGTTCCAGATACGCAGTATTTT
-	TRBV29-1	-	TRBJ2-7	CSARDGSSYEQYF	TGCAGCGCCCGGGACGGGAGCTCCTACGAGCAGTACTTC
few	TRBV5-1	TRBD2	TRBJ2-3	CASRLTGTILDTQYF	TGCGCCAGCAGACTTACCGGGACTATTTTGGATACGCAGTATTTT
-	TRBV13	TRBD2	TRBJ2-5	CASSLFGFSGGTRETQYF	TGTGCCAGCAGCTTATTCGGTTTTAGCGGGGGGACAAGAGAGACCCAGTACTTC
-	TRBV6-6	-	TRBJ1-5	CASSPTGGVSNQPQHF	TGTGCCAGCAGTCCTACCGGAGGGGTTAGCAATCAGCCCCAGCATTTT
-	TRBV4-3	TRBD2	TRBJ2-1	CASSQDPSGFYNEQFF	TGCGCCAGCAGCCAAGACCCTAGCGGGTTCTACAATGAGCAGTTCTTC
-	TRBV10-3	-	TRBJ1-6	CAISEDIGGYSPLHF	TGTGCCATCAGTGAGGACATCGGTGGTTACTCACCCCTCCACTTT
-	TRBV11-2	TRBD1	TRBJ2-3	CASSSKDRGPDTQYF	TGTGCCAGCAGCTCGAAGGACAGGGGCCCAGATACGCAGTATTTT
few	TRBV5-4	TRBD1	TRBJ2-6	CASSLVGQGAGGANVLTF	TGTGCCAGCAGCTTGGTGGGACAGGGGGCAGGTGGGGCCAACGTCCTGACTTTC
few	TRBV4-3	TRBD1	TRBJ1-1	CASSQRQGSAAFF	TGCGCCAGCAGCCAGAGACAGGGGTCGGCAGCTTTCTTT
few	TRBV7-3	-	TRBJ2-1	CASSTEYNEQFF	TGTGCCAGCAGCACTGAGTACAATGAGCAGTTCTTC
once	TRBV7-8	TRBD1	TRBJ2-5	CASSFTGAGETQYF	TGTGCCAGCAGCTTTACAGGGGCCGGGGAGACCCAGTACTTC
-	TRBV29-1	TRBD2	TRBJ2-2	CSVYELAGLTGELFF	TGCAGCGTTTATGAACTAGCGGGCCTTACCGGGGAGCTGTTTTTT